One and the same sample provided the 5 T cell receptor beta chains below, sequenced in a study of shared clonotypes between healthy human individuals. Profiling relied on immunoSEQ multiplex PCR, and the TCRdb table lists in-frame clones only, not all of them. The repertoire holds a few hundred thousand clones, with about nine tenths as singletons. Sequencing was performed on memory CD8+ T cells sorted from blood. The subset: CD45RO+ cells pooled with CCR7-negative TemRA cells. The receptors were gathered from a man aged 18-30 years in good health.

The chain joins TRBV6-5 to TRBJ1-5, with D tentatively TRBD1 (5 bases). The CDR3 runs to 15 residues. CDR1 and CDR2 (germline): MNHEY, SVGAGI. V was pared by 0 bases and J by 3 bases, with 9 bases between. The CDR3 protein is CASSYSVGVNQPQHF. CDR3 nucleotides: TGTGCCAGCAGTTACTCGGTGGGGGTCAATCAGCCCCAGCATTTT.

The genes are TRBV6-1 and TRBJ2-1; TRBD2 agrees at 10 bases. The CDR3 length is 15 residues. From germline, CDR1 is MNHNS and CDR2 SASEGT. V trimming: 6 bases; J trimming: 3 bases; junction bases outside the gene matches: 5. The CDR3 reads CASSGLAGDYNEQFF. DNA of the CDR3: TGTGCCAGCAGCGGGCTAGCGGGGGACTACAATGAGCAGTTCTTC.

The chain couples TRBV15 to TRBJ1-2; 9 bases fit TRBD1. The CDR3 consists of 14 residues. V was pared by 3 bases and J by 4 bases, with 3 bases of the junction left unmatched. Germline V lookup: CDR1 LNHNV, CDR2 YYDKDF (reference sequence). This CDR3 reads CATSRGQGPYGYTF. CDR3 nucleotide sequence: TGTGCCACCAGCAGGGGACAGGGTCCCTATGGCTACACCTTC.

The chain couples TRBV19 to TRBJ2-7; 9 bases are shared with TRBD1. The CDR3 loop spans 14 amino acids. CDR1 and CDR2 (germline): LNHDA, SQIVND (reference sequence). The V and J ends lost 5 bases and 3 bases, in that order; junction bases with no gene match: 5. The CDR3: CASSPGQGFYEQYF. The DNA of the CDR3 is TGTGCCAGTAGTCCGGGACAGGGATTCTACGAGCAGTACTTC.

This clone was seen only a few times. The chain recombines TRBV6-6 with TRBJ1-4; no reliable D call. Trimming cost V 2 bases and J 4 bases, with 14 bases left between them. The CDR3 is made up of 16 amino acids. The germline V gene encodes CDR1 MNHNY and CDR2 SVGAGI (reference sequence). CDR3 coding DNA: TGTGCCAGCAGTTACCCCGAGTGGGGTATTAATGAAAAACTGTTTTTT. Protein product: CASSYPEWGINEKLFF.